Shown below are 16 T cell receptor beta chains from a single sample sequenced in a study of identical twins. TCRdb redid the calling of the 5' RACE reads with MiXCR, one entry per CDR3 protein. This table has roughly 690,000 distinct CDR3 sequences, about 20% appearing once. The sample was also reused in another study, on T cells expressing NK-cell markers.

Sequenced sample: PBMCs. These TCRs come from a woman aged 18-30 years in good health.

V gene TRBV3-1 combines with J gene TRBJ1-1; D call uncertain. Germline CDR1 LGHDT, CDR2 YNNKEL (reference sequence). There are 13 residues in the CDR3. V was shortened by 2 bases and J by 5 bases, with 9 bases between the two germline ends. This CDR3 is CASSQFIGTEAFF. CDR3 DNA: TGTGCCAGCAGCCAATTCATAGGGACTGAAGCTTTCTTT.

This clonotype was recorded many times. The chain has TRBV20-1 and TRBJ2-1; TRBD2 aligns across 7 bases. CDR1 DFQATT and CDR2 SNEGSKA come from the germline V gene (reference sequence). The CDR3 spans 14 residues. With V trimmed by 4 bases and J by 7 bases, 10 bases remained unmatched. The CDR3 protein is CSAIDAGVTNEQFF. CDR3 nucleotides: TGCAGTGCTATCGACGCGGGAGTAACAAATGAGCAGTTCTTC.

This clonotype was seen a handful of times. J is TRBJ2-5 and V is TRBV29-1, with 12 bases fitting TRBD1. The V and J ends lost 7 bases and 6 bases, in that order; junction bases with no gene match: 6. Germline CDR1 is SQVTM and CDR2 is ANQGSEA. This CDR3 has 13 residues. The CDR3 here is CSAGTGGAQTQYF. The DNA for the CDR3 is TGCAGCGCCGGGACAGGGGGCGCGCAGACCCAGTACTTC.

This clonotype appeared a few times. For the CDR3, the DNA is TGCAGTGCTGCCCAATACAATGAGCAGTTCTTC. It codes for CSAAQYNEQFF. This rearrangement joins TRBV20-1 to TRBJ2-1; no definite D call. Trimming stripped 5 bases from V and 4 bases from J, with 6 bases between. Germline V gives CDR1 DFQATT, CDR2 SNEGSKA (reference sequence). CDR3 length equals 11 residues.

This clonotype has at least ten counts. The chain couples TRBV20-1 to TRBJ1-2; 7 bases are shared with TRBD1. The CDR3 is 14 residues long. The V and J ends lost 6 bases and 6 bases, in that order; junction bases with no gene match: 13. The germline gives CDR1 DFQATT, CDR2 SNEGSKA (reference sequence). The CDR3 nucleotides are TGCAGTGCACCGACAGGGTTTATGTCGAATGGCTACACCTTC. Its translation is CSAPTGFMSNGYTF.

This clonotype has ten or more counts. V gene TRBV4-3 combines with J gene TRBJ2-7; D gene ambiguous. This CDR3 is built from 13 residues. From germline, CDR1 is LGHNA and CDR2 YSLEER. Trimming took 1 base from V and 3 from J, leaving 7 bases between them. CDR3 nucleotide sequence: TGCGCCAGCAGCCAAGGTTCTGGCTACGAGCAGTACTTC. It specifies CASSQGSGYEQYF.

This clonotype was seen more than once but under ten times. The gene calls are TRBV5-1 and TRBJ1-1, with TRBD1 matching 7 bases. V lost 4 bases, J lost 1 base, and 13 bases stayed unmatched. Looked up from germline, CDR1 is SGHRS and CDR2 is YFSETQ. This CDR3 contains 17 residues. CDR3 protein: CASSHRDSLAGNTEAFF. For the CDR3, the DNA is TGCGCCAGCAGCCACCGGGACAGTCTAGCAGGGAACACTGAAGCTTTCTTT.

This clonotype was observed a few times. The chain couples TRBV12-3 or TRBV12-4 to TRBJ2-3; unclear D gene. The CDR3 length is 13 residues. Trimming stripped 6 bases from V and 2 bases from J, with 9 bases between. The chain's CDR3 is CASRSAFTDTQYF. The CDR3 region has the DNA TGTGCCAGCAGGTCCGCCTTCACAGATACGCAGTATTTT.

V usage is TRBV9 and J usage is TRBJ1-4, with 8 nucleotides matching TRBD1. The junction had 8 bases not matched to a gene; V was cut back by 3 bases and J by 7 bases. The V gene's germline CDR1 is SGDLS and CDR2 YYNGEE. The CDR3 sequence is 15 residues long. CDR3 nucleotide sequence: TGTGCCAGCAGCGCACGGACAGGGTCAGGTGAAAAACTGTTTTTT. Its translation: CASSARTGSGEKLFF. The variable domain in full, completed from reference TRBV9 and TRBJ1-4, reads DSGVTQTPKHLITATGQRVTLRCSPRSGDLSVYWYQQSLDQGLQFLIQYYNGEERAKGNILERFSAQQFPDLHSELNLSSLELGDSALYFCASSARTGSGEKLFFGSGTQLSVL.

This clonotype was seen repeatedly, ten times or more. The rearrangement uses TRBV5-1 and TRBJ2-7; TRBD2 matches 8 bases. The CDR3 is 14 amino acids. Germline V lookup: CDR1 SGHRS, CDR2 YFSETQ. V trimming: 1 base; J trimming: 6 bases; junction bases outside the gene matches: 6. CDR3 sequence reads: CASSLWTSQREQYF. Written as DNA, the CDR3 is TGCGCCAGCAGCTTGTGGACTAGCCAGCGCGAGCAGTACTTC.

The V gene is TRBV29-1, the J gene TRBJ2-7; D may be TRBD2 (5 bases). V lost 7 bases and J lost 3, with 16 bases in between. This CDR3 contains 13 residues. Germline V gives CDR1 SQVTM, CDR2 ANQGSEA. For the CDR3, the DNA is TGCAGCGCCGCGGGTGGGTCGAACTACGAGCAGTACTTC. This sequence encodes CSAAGGSNYEQYF.

The rearrangement uses TRBV5-1 and TRBJ1-2; no clear D. V was trimmed by 5 bases and J by 7 bases, leaving 12 bases between them. Looked up from germline, CDR1 is SGHRS and CDR2 is YFSETQ. The CDR3 sequence is 12 residues long. DNA of the CDR3: TGCGCCAGCAGTCCGGCGTTGGGTGGCTACACCTTC. This codes for CASSPALGGYTF.

This clonotype was counted between two and nine times. V is TRBV20-1 and J is TRBJ2-3, with 12 bases aligning to TRBD2. Unmatched junction bases numbered 12, after V lost 5 bases and J lost 9 bases. The CDR3 is made up of 15 amino acids. Germline-derived CDR1 and CDR2 are DFQATT and SNEGSKA (reference sequence). CDR3 sequence reads: CSAPTTSGRPGTQYF. The CDR3 DNA follows: TGCAGTGCTCCCACGACTAGCGGGAGACCCGGGACGCAGTATTTT.

This clonotype has just a few counts. The chain employs TRBV5-1 and TRBJ2-6; TRBD1 aligns across 8 bases. J gave up 0 bases and V 3 bases, and 5 bases lay outside the gene matches. CDR1 and CDR2 (germline): SGHRS, YFSETQ. The CDR3 runs 17 residues. The CDR3 coding sequence is TGCGCCAGCAGCTCGGACAGGGTAATCTCTGGGGCCAACGTCCTGACTTTC. Translation gives CASSSDRVISGANVLTF.

This clonotype was recorded many times. The J gene is TRBJ2-7, the V gene TRBV9; no clear D. The V end lost 4 bases, the J end lost 3 bases, and 14 bases lay between the germline ends. The germline gives CDR1 SGDLS, CDR2 YYNGEE. CDR3 length equals 14 residues. The CDR3 is CASSPSVRYYEQYF. The CDR3 DNA reads TGTGCCAGCAGCCCCTCCGTCAGGTACTACGAGCAGTACTTC. Together with reference TRBV9 and TRBJ2-7, the CDR3 gives the full variable domain: DSGVTQTPKHLITATGQRVTLRCSPRSGDLSVYWYQQSLDQGLQFLIQYYNGEERAKGNILERFSAQQFPDLHSELNLSSLELGDSALYFCASSPSVRYYEQYFGPGTRLTVT.

This clonotype was detected a few times. The CDR3 nucleotides are TGTGCCAGCAGCTCCCGCGGGATCAGGGAACATGAGCAGTTCTTC. Amino acid sequence: CASSSRGIREHEQFF. V is TRBV7-9 and J is TRBJ2-1; D may be TRBD2 (6 bases). The germline CDR1 and CDR2 sequences are SEHNR and FQNEAQ (reference sequence). The CDR3 totals 15 residues. V was cut by 4 bases and J by 8 bases, with 18 bases left in between.